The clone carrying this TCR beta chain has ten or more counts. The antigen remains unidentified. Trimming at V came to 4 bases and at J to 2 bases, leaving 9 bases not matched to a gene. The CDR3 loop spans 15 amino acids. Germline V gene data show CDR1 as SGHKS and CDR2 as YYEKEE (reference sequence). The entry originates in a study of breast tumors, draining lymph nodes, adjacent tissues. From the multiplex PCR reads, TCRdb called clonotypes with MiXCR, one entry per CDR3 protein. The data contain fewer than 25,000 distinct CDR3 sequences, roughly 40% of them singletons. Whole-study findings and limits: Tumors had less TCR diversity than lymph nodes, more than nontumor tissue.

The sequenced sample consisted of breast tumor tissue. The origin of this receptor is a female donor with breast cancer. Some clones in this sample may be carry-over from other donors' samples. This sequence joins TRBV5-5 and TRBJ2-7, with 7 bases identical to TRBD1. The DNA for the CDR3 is TGTGCCAGCAGCAGAGGGGGCCGGACCGCCTACGAGCAGTACTTC. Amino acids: CASSRGGRTAYEQYF.